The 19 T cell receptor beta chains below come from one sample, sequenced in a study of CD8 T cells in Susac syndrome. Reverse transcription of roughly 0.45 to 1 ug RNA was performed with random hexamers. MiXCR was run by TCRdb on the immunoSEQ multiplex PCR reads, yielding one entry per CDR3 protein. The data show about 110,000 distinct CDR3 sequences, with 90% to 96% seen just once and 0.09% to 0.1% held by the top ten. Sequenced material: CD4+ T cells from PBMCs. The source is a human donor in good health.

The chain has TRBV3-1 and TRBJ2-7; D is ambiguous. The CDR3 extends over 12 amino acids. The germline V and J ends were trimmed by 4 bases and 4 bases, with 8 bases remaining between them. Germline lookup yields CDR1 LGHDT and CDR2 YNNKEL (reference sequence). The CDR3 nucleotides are TGTGCCAGCAGCCGGACCCAATACGAGCAGTACTTC. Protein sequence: CASSRTQYEQYF.

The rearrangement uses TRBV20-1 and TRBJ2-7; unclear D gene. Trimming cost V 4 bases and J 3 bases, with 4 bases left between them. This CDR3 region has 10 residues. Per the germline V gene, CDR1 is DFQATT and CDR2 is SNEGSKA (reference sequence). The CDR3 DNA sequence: TGCAGTGCTACGTTCTACGAGCAGTACTTC. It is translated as CSATFYEQYF.

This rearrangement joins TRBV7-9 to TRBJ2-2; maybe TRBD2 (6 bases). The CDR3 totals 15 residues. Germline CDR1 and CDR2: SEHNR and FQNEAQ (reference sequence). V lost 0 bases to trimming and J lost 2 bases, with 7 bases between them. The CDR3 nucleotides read TGTGCCAGCAGCTTAGCTAGCGGAAACACCGGGGAGCTGTTTTTT. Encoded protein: CASSLASGNTGELFF.

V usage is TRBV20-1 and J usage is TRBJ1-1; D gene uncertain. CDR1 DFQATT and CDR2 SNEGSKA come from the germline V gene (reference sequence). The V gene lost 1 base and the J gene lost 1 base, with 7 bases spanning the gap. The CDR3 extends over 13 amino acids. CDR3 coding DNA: TGCAGTGCTAGAGCGGACGGGAACACTGAAGCTTTCTTT. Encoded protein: CSARADGNTEAFF.

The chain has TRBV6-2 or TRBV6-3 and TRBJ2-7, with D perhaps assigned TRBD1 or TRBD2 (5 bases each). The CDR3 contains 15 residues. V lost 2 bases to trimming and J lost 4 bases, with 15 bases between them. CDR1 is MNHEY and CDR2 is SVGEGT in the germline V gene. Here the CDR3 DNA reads TGTGCCAGCAGTTACAGCCTCCGGGACCTATACGAGCAGTACTTC. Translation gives CASSYSLRDLYEQYF.

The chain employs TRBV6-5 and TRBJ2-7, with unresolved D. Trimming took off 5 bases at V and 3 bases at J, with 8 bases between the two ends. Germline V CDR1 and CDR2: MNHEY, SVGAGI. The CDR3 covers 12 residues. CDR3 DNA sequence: TGTGCCAGCAGTCGGGCGAACTACGAGCAGTACTTC. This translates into CASSRANYEQYF.

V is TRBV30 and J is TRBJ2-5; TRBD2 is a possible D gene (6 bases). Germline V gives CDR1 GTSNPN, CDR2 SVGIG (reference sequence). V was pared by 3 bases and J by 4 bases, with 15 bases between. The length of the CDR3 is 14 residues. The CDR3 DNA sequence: TGTGCCTGGAGCCCCGGGGGTAGGGGAGAGACCCAGTACTTC. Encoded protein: CAWSPGGRGETQYF.

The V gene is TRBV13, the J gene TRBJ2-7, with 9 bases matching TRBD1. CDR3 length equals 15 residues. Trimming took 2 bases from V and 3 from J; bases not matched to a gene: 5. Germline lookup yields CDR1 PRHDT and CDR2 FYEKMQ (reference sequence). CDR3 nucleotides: TGTGCCAGCAGCTTAAAGCCGGGACAGGGCTACGAGCAGTACTTC. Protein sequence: CASSLKPGQGYEQYF.

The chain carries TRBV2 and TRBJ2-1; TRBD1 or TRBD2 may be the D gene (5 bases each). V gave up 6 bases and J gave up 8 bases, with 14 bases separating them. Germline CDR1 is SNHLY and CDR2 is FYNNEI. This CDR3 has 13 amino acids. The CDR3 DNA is TGTGCCAGCAGCCCCGGGGCCGTAGATGAGCAGTTCTTC. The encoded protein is CASSPGAVDEQFF.

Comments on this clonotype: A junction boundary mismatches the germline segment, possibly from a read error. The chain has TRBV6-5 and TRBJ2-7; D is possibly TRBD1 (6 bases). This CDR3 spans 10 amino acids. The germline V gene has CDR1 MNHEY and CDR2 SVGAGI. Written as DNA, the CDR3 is TGTGCCAGCAGGGCGGACAGTCATAACTTC. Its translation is CASRADSHNF.

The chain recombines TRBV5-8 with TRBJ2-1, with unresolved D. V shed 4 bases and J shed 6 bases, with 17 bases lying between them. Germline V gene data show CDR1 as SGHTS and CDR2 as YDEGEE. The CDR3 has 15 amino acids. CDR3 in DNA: TGTGCCAGCAGCGTCGGAATGGAATCGGTCAATGAGCAGTTCTTC. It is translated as CASSVGMESVNEQFF.

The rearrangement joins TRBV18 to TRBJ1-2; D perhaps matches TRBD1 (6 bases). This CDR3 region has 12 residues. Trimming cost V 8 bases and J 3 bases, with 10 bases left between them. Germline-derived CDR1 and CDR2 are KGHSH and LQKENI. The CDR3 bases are TGTGCCAGCATACAGGGAGACTATGGCTACACCTTC. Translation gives CASIQGDYGYTF.

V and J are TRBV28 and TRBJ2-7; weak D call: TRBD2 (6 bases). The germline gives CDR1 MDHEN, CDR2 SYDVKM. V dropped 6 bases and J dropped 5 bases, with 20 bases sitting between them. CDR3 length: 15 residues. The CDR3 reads CASSRGWAGNDEQYF. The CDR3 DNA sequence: TGTGCCAGCAGCCGGGGTTGGGCGGGGAATGACGAGCAGTACTTC.

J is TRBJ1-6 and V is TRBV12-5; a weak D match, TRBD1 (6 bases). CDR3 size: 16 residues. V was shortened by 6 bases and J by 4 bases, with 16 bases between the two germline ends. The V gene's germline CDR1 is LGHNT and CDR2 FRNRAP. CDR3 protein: CASGNRALPYNSPLHF. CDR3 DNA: TGTGCTAGTGGAAACAGGGCTCTCCCGTATAATTCACCCCTCCACTTT. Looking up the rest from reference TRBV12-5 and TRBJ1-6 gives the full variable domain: DARVTQTPRHKVTEMGQEVTMRCQPILGHNTVFWYRQTMMQGLELLAYFRNRAPLDDSGMPKDRFSAEMPDATLATLKIQPSEPRDSAVYFCASGNRALPYNSPLHFGNGTRLTVT.

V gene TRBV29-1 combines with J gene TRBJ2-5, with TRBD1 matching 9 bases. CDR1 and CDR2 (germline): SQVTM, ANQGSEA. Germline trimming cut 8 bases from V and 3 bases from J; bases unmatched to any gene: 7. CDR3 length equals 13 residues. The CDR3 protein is CSSRDRDEETQYF. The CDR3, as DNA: TGCAGCTCCCGGGACAGGGACGAAGAGACCCAGTACTTC.

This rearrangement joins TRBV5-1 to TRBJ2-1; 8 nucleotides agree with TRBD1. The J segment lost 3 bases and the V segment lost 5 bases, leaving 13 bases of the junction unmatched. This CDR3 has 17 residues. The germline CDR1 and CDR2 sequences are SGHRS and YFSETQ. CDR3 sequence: CASSTQPGTGRYNEQFF. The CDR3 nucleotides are TGCGCCAGCAGTACACAACCCGGGACAGGACGCTACAATGAGCAGTTCTTC.

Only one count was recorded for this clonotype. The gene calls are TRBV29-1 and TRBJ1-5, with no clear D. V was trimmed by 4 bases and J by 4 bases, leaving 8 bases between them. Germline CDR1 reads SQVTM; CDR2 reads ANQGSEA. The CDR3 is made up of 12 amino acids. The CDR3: CSVGGENQPQHF. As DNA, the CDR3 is TGCAGCGTTGGGGGAGAGAATCAGCCCCAGCATTTT.

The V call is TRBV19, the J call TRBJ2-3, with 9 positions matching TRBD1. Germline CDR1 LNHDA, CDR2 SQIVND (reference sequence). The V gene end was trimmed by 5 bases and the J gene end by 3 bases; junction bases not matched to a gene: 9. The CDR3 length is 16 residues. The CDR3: CASSSGTGLRTDTQYF. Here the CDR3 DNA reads TGTGCCAGTAGTTCCGGGACAGGGCTAAGAACAGATACGCAGTATTTT.

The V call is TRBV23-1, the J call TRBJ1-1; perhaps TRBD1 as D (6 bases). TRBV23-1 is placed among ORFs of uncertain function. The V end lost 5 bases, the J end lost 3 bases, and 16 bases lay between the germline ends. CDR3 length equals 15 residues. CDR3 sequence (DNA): TGCGCCAGCAGTTACCCGACAGGCGATTACACTGAAGCTTTCTTT. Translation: CASSYPTGDYTEAFF.